This T cell receptor (beta chain) came from a study of cytomegalovirus exposure and HLA in healthy donors. Overall study results and limits: Available immune exposure information was restricted to CMV serostatus only.

This clone came up a few times. No antigen is known for it. CDR3 length: 14 amino acids. The V end lost 0 bases, the J end lost 3 bases, and 12 bases lay between the germline ends. Germline loops: CDR1 GTSNPN, CDR2 SVGIG (reference sequence). PCR involved 60 Vbeta and 13 Jbeta primers. The protocol was immunoSEQ multiplex PCR, while the TCRdb copy is restricted to in-frame clones and leaves out a portion. The sample carries more than 200,000 clones, about 75% recorded once. Sequencing was carried out using PBMCs. The TCR sequence derives from a man aged 18 to 29 in good health and CMV-seronegative. V usage is TRBV30 and J usage is TRBJ2-7; D ambiguous. The CDR3 nucleotides are TGTGCCTGGAGTGTATCAAGCGCCTACTACGAGCAGTACTTC. Encoded protein: CAWSVSSAYYEQYF.